These 20 T cell receptor beta chains were all obtained from the same sample, sequenced in a study of graft-versus-host responses after intestinal transplantation. Produced via immunoSEQ multiplex PCR; TCRdb's table is partial and in-frame only. The repertoire holds more than 100,000 clones, with approximately 95% as singletons. These receptors have no identified antigens. The material was unstimulated CD8+ T cells sorted from spleen or lymph node cells, obtained before intestinal transplant. These receptors were obtained from a human donor who received an intestinal transplant.

V is TRBV27 and J is TRBJ2-3, with 10 bases identical to TRBD2. Germline CDR1 MNHEY, CDR2 SMNVEV (reference sequence). This CDR3 is built from 15 residues. The junction had 4 bases not matched to a gene; V was cut back by 6 bases and J by 1 base. The CDR3 sequence is CASSELAGGTDTQYF. The CDR3 DNA reads as TGTGCCAGCAGCGAGCTAGCGGGAGGCACAGATACGCAGTATTTT.

A single count supports this clone. Other DNA sequences in the sample encode the same CDR3. The V call is TRBV27, the J call TRBJ2-1; no definite D call. The V end lost 1 base, the J end lost 0 bases, and 1 base lay between the germline ends. Germline loops: CDR1 MNHEY, CDR2 SMNVEV (reference sequence). The CDR3 consists of 13 residues. CDR3 amino acids: CASSLYSYNEQFF. The CDR3 DNA sequence: TGTGCCAGCAGTTTATACTCCTACAATGAGCAGTTCTTC.

The rearrangement uses TRBV27 and TRBJ2-5; unclear D gene. The V gene's germline CDR1 is MNHEY and CDR2 SMNVEV (reference sequence). The CDR3 covers 13 residues. The ends were cut back, 2 bases at V and 4 bases at J, with 8 bases in the middle. The CDR3: CASSLGFRETQYF. The CDR3 region has the DNA TGTGCCAGCAGTTTAGGGTTTAGAGAGACCCAGTACTTC.

J is TRBJ2-7 and V is TRBV11-3; 8 bases agree with TRBD2. V trimming: 1 base; J trimming: 0 bases; junction bases outside the gene matches: 2. The CDR3 is made up of 15 amino acids. Germline values: CDR1 SGHNT, CDR2 YENEEA. The CDR3, as DNA: TGTGCCAGCAGCTTAGGCGGGAGGAGCTCCTACGAGCAGTACTTC. It translates to CASSLGGRSSYEQYF. The full variable domain, rest sourced from reference TRBV11-3 and TRBJ2-7, is EAGVVQSPRYKIIEKKQPVAFWCNPISGHNTLYWYLQNLGQGPELLIRYENEEAVDDSQLPKDRFSAERLKGVDSTLKIQPAELGDSAVYLCASSLGGRSSYEQYFGPGTRLTVT.

The chain employs TRBV27 and TRBJ2-1; 9 positions match TRBD2. The trim removed 3 bases at V and 4 bases at J, leaving 7 bases unmatched. CDR1 is MNHEY, CDR2 SMNVEV, per germline (reference sequence). This CDR3 has 16 amino acids. CDR3 sequence: CASSLASGMAYNEQFF. In DNA form, the CDR3 reads TGTGCCAGCAGTTTGGCTAGCGGGATGGCATACAATGAGCAGTTCTTC.

This rearrangement joins TRBV10-1 to TRBJ2-1; the match to TRBD2 covers 11 bases. This CDR3 has 15 amino acids. V gave up 8 bases and J gave up 4 bases; unmatched junction bases: 7. Germline V gives CDR1 WNHNN, CDR2 SYGVQD (reference sequence). CDR3 sequence reads: CASRVGTSGYNEQFF. CDR3 sequence (DNA): TGCGCCAGCCGAGTGGGGACTAGCGGATACAATGAGCAGTTCTTC.

This chain joins TRBV10-3 and TRBJ2-1; possibly TRBD2 for D (6 bases). The ends were cut back, 5 bases at V and 0 bases at J, with 8 bases in the middle. Germline lookup yields CDR1 ENHRY and CDR2 SYGVKD. The length of the CDR3 is 14 residues. The CDR3 here is CAISLRGSYNEQFF. In DNA, the CDR3 is TGTGCCATCAGTTTGCGGGGCTCCTACAATGAGCAGTTCTTC.

The chain joins TRBV4-2 to TRBJ2-7; 13 positions match TRBD2. In germline, CDR1 is LGHNA, CDR2 YNFKEQ. J was trimmed by 3 bases and V by 2 bases; bases with no gene match: 7. The CDR3 length is 17 residues. This CDR3 reads CASSQQKGLAGNYEQYF. The CDR3 DNA follows: TGTGCCAGCAGCCAACAAAAGGGACTAGCGGGGAACTACGAGCAGTACTTC.

This chain uses TRBV7-8 with TRBJ2-7; D unresolved. Deletions cut 1 base from V and 3 bases from J, with 13 bases between. Germline values: CDR1 SGHVS, CDR2 FQNEAQ. CDR3 size: 15 residues. The CDR3 spells CASSLVWQNVYEQYF. The CDR3 DNA is TGTGCCAGCAGCTTAGTATGGCAAAATGTCTACGAGCAGTACTTC.

V is TRBV30 and J is TRBJ2-1; D is ambiguous. CDR3 size: 16 residues. V was clipped by 0 bases and J by 0 bases, with 12 bases between them. Per germline, CDR1 GTSNPN and CDR2 SVGIG (reference sequence). In nucleotides, the CDR3 is TGTGCCTGGAGTGTATCTTGGCAGTACTCCTACAATGAGCAGTTCTTC. Its translation: CAWSVSWQYSYNEQFF.

This chain links TRBV28 with TRBJ2-7; 7 bases agree with TRBD2. This CDR3 has 12 residues. Germline V CDR1 and CDR2: MDHEN, SYDVKM. V was clipped by 5 bases and J by 5 bases; unmatched bases: 3. CDR3 sequence reads: CASSPGLNEQYF. As DNA, the CDR3 is TGTGCCAGCAGTCCGGGACTAAACGAGCAGTACTTC.

The V call is TRBV5-4, the J call TRBJ1-4; 8 bases match TRBD1. This CDR3 has 14 amino acids. Germline values: CDR1 SGHNT, CDR2 YYREEE (reference sequence). With 9 bases clipped from V and 8 bases from J, the junction kept 12 bases outside the gene matches. The CDR3 region has the DNA TGTGCCACCCGAGACAGGGGAGGGCAGGAAAAACTGTTTTTT. Translating gives CATRDRGGQEKLFF.

The V gene is TRBV30, the J gene TRBJ1-5; tentative D call: TRBD1 (6 bases). This CDR3 is built from 14 residues. The germline V and J ends were trimmed by 0 bases and 4 bases, with 10 bases remaining between them. CDR1 GTSNPN and CDR2 SVGIG come from the germline V gene (reference sequence). CDR3 sequence (DNA): TGTGCCTGGAGTGTAAATAGGGGGAATCAGCCCCAGCATTTT. This translates into CAWSVNRGNQPQHF.

The chain has TRBV4-1 and TRBJ1-2; no clear D. The CDR3 contains 14 residues. The germline gives CDR1 MGHRA, CDR2 YSYEKL. V was shortened by 1 base and J by 7 bases, with 13 bases between the two germline ends. CDR3 bases: TGCGCCAGCAGCCAAGCCGGGATTATCTCTGGCTACACCTTC. Translation gives CASSQAGIISGYTF.

The genes are TRBV7-8 and TRBJ2-7, with TRBD2 identical over 10 bases. This CDR3 has 15 amino acids. After removal of 5 bases from V and 3 bases from J, the junction contained 7 bases not matched to a gene. The germline V gene encodes CDR1 SGHVS and CDR2 FQNEAQ. DNA of the CDR3: TGTGCCAGCAGCCCTAGCCTAGCGGGGGACTACGAGCAGTACTTC. Translation gives CASSPSLAGDYEQYF.

The chain has TRBV7-9 and TRBJ1-1, with 10 positions matching TRBD1. The junction had 8 bases not matched to a gene; V was cut back by 6 bases and J by 1 base. This CDR3 is built from 16 residues. Germline values: CDR1 SEHNR, CDR2 FQNEAQ (reference sequence). CDR3 sequence: CASSPGDRGRNTEAFF. CDR3 nucleotides: TGTGCCAGCAGTCCTGGGGACAGGGGTCGGAACACTGAAGCTTTCTTT. The complete variable domain, with remaining parts taken from reference TRBV7-9 and TRBJ1-1, reads DTGVSQNPRHKITKRGQNVTFRCDPISEHNRLYWYRQTLGQGPEFLTYFQNEAQLEKSRLLSDRFSAERPKGSFSTLEIQRTEQGDSAMYLCASSPGDRGRNTEAFFGQGTRLTVV.

This clone was seen just once. The chain has TRBV4-3 and TRBJ1-2, with D perhaps TRBD1 (5 bases). V lost 1 base and J 6 bases, leaving 12 bases between the germline ends. This CDR3 comprises 14 residues. Germline V CDR1 and CDR2: LGHNA, YSLEER. The CDR3 reads CASSQVAGRDGYTF. DNA of the CDR3: TGCGCCAGCAGCCAAGTCGCAGGCAGGGATGGCTACACCTTC.

The chain couples TRBV9 to TRBJ2-3, with D possibly being TRBD2 (6 bases). V gave up 0 bases and J gave up 1 base, with 12 bases separating them. Germline V lookup: CDR1 SGDLS, CDR2 YYNGEE. This CDR3 comprises 16 residues. The CDR3 nucleotides are TGTGCCAGCAGCGTAGGGAGCGGGTGGGGCACAGATACGCAGTATTTT. Translated, it gives CASSVGSGWGTDTQYF.

The V gene is TRBV5-1, the J gene TRBJ2-5, with 13 nucleotides matching TRBD2. The assigned J gene may be wrong: the sequence end matches TRBJ2-7 better. The germline gives CDR1 SGHRS, CDR2 YFSETQ. The CDR3 runs to 17 residues. The DNA for the CDR3 is TGCGCCAGCAGCTTATTACTAGCGGGAGGGAGAACGTACGAGCAGTACTTC. This gives the protein CASSLLLAGGRTYEQYF.

The chain has TRBV28 and TRBJ1-5; no reliable D call. In germline, CDR1 is MDHEN, CDR2 SYDVKM. The CDR3 contains 14 residues. V lost 3 bases to trimming and J lost 9 bases, with 15 bases between them. The CDR3 reads CASSFGPDPWPQHF. DNA of the CDR3: TGTGCCAGCAGTTTCGGTCCGGACCCCTGGCCCCAGCATTTT.